The 7 T cell receptor beta chains in this list originate from one sample, sequenced in a study of OX40 agonist ivuxolimab in advanced cancers. Library preparation used the immunoSEQ multiplex PCR assay. TCRdb holds this immuneACCESS table with in-frame rearrangements only. Some clones are missing; in checked studies, unresolved V genes explain under half, and the rest has no known cause. Within this sample are tens of thousands of clones, with roughly nine tenths of them counted one time only. The ten biggest clones cover around 4.7% of the sample. Sequenced here: CD4+ or CD8+ T cells sorted from blood, sampled in a trial of the OX40 agonist ivuxolimab. All receptors come from an adult with an advanced solid tumor such as melanoma, head and neck, liver or kidney cancer.

This sequence joins TRBV10-1 and TRBJ1-1, with D hard to call. V shed 6 bases and J shed 5 bases, with 13 bases lying between them. Germline V gene data show CDR1 as WNHNN and CDR2 as SYGVQD (reference sequence). The CDR3 is 13 amino acids. CDR3 sequence reads: CASRGSGGTEAFF. CDR3 coding DNA: TGCGCCAGCAGGGGATCAGGAGGTACTGAAGCTTTCTTT.

The rearrangement links TRBV6-1 to TRBJ2-7, with 8 bases lining up with TRBD1. The CDR3 is 14 residues long. Trimming at V came to 4 bases and at J to 4 bases, leaving 6 bases not matched to a gene. In germline, CDR1 is MNHNS, CDR2 SASEGT. The CDR3 is CASSAGTGGYEQYF. CDR3 coding DNA: TGTGCCAGCAGTGCCGGGACAGGTGGATACGAGCAGTACTTC.

This clone was seen a single time. The chain carries TRBV6-5 and TRBJ2-2; unclear D gene. The CDR3 contains 13 residues. V was pared by 6 bases and J by 5 bases, with 10 bases between. Germline CDR1 MNHEY, CDR2 SVGAGI. CDR3 loop: CASSPAPTGELFF. The CDR3 DNA sequence: TGTGCCAGCAGCCCAGCGCCGACCGGGGAGCTGTTTTTT.

This rearrangement joins TRBV6-5 to TRBJ2-5; 8 bases match TRBD2. This CDR3 region has 15 residues. CDR1 is MNHEY, CDR2 SVGAGI, per germline. V shed 2 bases, J shed 1 base, and the junction held 3 bases outside the gene matches. The CDR3 sequence is CASSYGTRPQETQYF. DNA of the CDR3: TGTGCCAGCAGTTACGGGACTAGACCCCAAGAGACCCAGTACTTC.

The chain employs TRBV6-5 and TRBJ2-7; maybe TRBD1 (6 bases). V was cut by 8 bases and J by 9 bases, with 26 bases left in between. Germline loops: CDR1 MNHEY, CDR2 SVGAGI. This CDR3 contains 15 residues. The CDR3 is CASFSPGQPRFRQYV. The CDR3 nucleotides are TGTGCCAGCTTTTCCCCTGGACAGCCCAGGTTTAGGCAGTACGTC.

J is TRBJ1-2 and V is TRBV27, with D possibly TRBD1 on 6 matching bases. CDR1 and CDR2 (germline): MNHEY, SMNVEV (reference sequence). This CDR3 comprises 16 residues. Trimming cost V 2 bases and J 1 base, with 14 bases left between them. CDR3 protein: CASSLGQGTDNYGYTF. The CDR3 region has the DNA TGTGCCAGCAGTTTAGGGCAGGGGACGGATAACTATGGCTACACCTTC.

This clone came up a few times. V is TRBV6-5 and J is TRBJ1-2; 8 bases are a match to TRBD1. The CDR3 runs 14 residues. The V gene end was trimmed by 2 bases and the J gene end by 4 bases; junction bases not matched to a gene: 3. The V gene's germline CDR1 is MNHEY and CDR2 SVGAGI. Written as DNA, the CDR3 is TGTGCCAGCAGTTACGGACAGGGCCTCTATGGCTACACCTTC. Translated: CASSYGQGLYGYTF.